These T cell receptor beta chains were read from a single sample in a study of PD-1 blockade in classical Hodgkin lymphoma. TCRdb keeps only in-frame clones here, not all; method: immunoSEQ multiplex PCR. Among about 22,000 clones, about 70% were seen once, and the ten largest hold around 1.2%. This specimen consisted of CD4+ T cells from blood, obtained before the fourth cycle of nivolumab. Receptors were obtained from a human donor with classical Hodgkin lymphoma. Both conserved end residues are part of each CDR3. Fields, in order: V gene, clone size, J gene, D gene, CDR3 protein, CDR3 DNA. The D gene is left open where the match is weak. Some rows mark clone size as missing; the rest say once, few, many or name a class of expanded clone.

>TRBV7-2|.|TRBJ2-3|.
CASSLAGKDTQYF
TGTGCCAGCAGCTTAGCGGGGAAGGATACGCAGTATTTT
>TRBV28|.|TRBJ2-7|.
CASSFSGRVSYEQYF
TGTGCCAGCAGTTTTTCCGGCAGGGTCTCCTACGAGCAGTACTTC
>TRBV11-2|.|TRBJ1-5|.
CASSLGVVGNQPQHF
TGTGCCAGCAGCTTAGGGGTCGTAGGCAATCAGCCCCAGCATTTT
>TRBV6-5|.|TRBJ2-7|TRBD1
CASRMTGFYEQYF
TGTGCCAGCAGGATGACAGGGTTTTACGAGCAGTACTTC
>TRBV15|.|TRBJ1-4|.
CATSLGGGQLDKLFF
TGTGCCACCAGCCTAGGGGGGGGGCAACTGGACAAACTGTTTTTT
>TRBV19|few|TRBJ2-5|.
CASSIVVETQYF
TGTGCCAGTAGTATAGTAGTAGAGACCCAGTACTTC
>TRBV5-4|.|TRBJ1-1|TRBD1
CASSLAAGGGMMNTEAFF
TGTGCCAGCAGCCTGGCGGCAGGGGGGGGGATGATGAACACTGAAGCTTTCTTT
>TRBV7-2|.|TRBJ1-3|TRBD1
CASSWTGPNSGNTIYF
TGTGCCAGCAGCTGGACAGGGCCTAACTCTGGAAACACCATATATTTT
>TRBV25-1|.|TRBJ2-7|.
CASSYRSSYEQYF
TGTGCCAGCAGCTACAGGAGCTCCTACGAGCAGTACTTC
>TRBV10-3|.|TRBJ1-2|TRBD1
CASSRQGVYGYTF
TGTGCCAGCAGTCGACAGGGGGTCTATGGCTACACCTTC
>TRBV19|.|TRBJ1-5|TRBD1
CASMDRAGQPQHF
TGTGCCAGTATGGACAGGGCGGGTCAGCCCCAGCATTTT
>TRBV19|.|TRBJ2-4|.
CASNNWLGRNIQYF
TGTGCCAGTAACAACTGGTTGGGGAGGAACATTCAGTACTTC
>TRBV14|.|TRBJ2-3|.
CASSQGTSITDTQYF
TGTGCCAGCAGCCAAGGGACAAGTATCACAGATACGCAGTATTTT
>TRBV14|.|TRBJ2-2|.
CASSQAILTGELFF
TGTGCCAGCAGCCAAGCAATACTAACCGGGGAGCTGTTTTTT
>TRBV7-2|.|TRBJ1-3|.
CASSLATVLFSGNTIYF
TGTGCCAGCAGCTTAGCTACGGTACTATTCTCTGGAAACACCATATATTTT
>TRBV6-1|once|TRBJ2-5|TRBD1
CASSEAGQGIWETQYF
TGTGCCAGCAGTGAAGCGGGACAGGGCATATGGGAGACCCAGTACTTC
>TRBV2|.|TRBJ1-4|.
CASSGGGGNEKLFF
TGTGCCAGCAGTGGGGGCGGTGGGAATGAAAAACTGTTTTTT
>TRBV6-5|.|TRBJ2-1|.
CASSYGGVVDNEQFF
TGTGCCAGCAGTTACGGGGGCGTGGTCGACAATGAGCAGTTCTTC
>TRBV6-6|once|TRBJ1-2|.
CASRRAQGDGYTF
TGTGCCAGCAGGAGAGCGCAAGGGGATGGCTACACCTTC
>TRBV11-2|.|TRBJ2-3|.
CASSGAAYTDTQYF
TGTGCCAGCAGTGGGGCAGCCTACACAGATACGCAGTATTTT
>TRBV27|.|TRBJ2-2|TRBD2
CASKVGLAVTGELFF
TGTGCCAGCAAGGTGGGACTAGCAGTCACCGGGGAGCTGTTTTTT
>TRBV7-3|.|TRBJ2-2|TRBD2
CASSSGLAGGTGELFF
TGTGCCAGCAGCTCCGGACTAGCGGGCGGCACCGGGGAGCTGTTTTTT
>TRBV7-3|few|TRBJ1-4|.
CASSSILGELFF
TGTGCCAGCAGCTCCATCCTTGGGGAACTGTTTTTT
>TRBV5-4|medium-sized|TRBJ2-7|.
CASSLDSGLSYEQYF
TGTGCCAGCAGCTTGGACTCTGGTTTGTCCTACGAGCAGTACTTC
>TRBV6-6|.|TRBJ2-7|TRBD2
CASSYFARGVTHEQYF
TGTGCCAGCAGTTACTTTGCTCGGGGGGTCACGCACGAGCAGTACTTC